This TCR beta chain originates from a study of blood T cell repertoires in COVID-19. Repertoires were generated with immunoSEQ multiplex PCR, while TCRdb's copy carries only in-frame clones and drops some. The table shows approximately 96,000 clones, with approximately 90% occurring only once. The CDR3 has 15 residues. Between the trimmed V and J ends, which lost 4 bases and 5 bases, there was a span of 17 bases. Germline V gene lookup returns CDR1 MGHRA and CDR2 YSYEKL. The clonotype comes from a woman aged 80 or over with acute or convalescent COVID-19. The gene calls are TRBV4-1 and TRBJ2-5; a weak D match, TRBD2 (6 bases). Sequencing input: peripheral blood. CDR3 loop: CASSRTGGMRETQYF. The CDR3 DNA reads TGCGCCAGCAGCCGGACCGGAGGGATGAGGGAGACCCAGTACTTC.